A single sample gave rise to the 12 T cell receptor beta chains below, sequenced in a study of identical twins. TCRdb fed the 5' RACE reads into MiXCR, producing one record per CDR3 protein. The sample contains roughly 290,000 distinct CDR3 sequences, 7.5% to 9.5% of which appear only once. This sample also appeared in a second study, on yellow fever vaccine responses in identical twins.

Sequencing was carried out using CD8+ T cells sorted from blood. The source of these receptors is a woman aged 18-30 years in good health.

This clonotype was found a few times. The gene calls are TRBV30 and TRBJ1-4; D gene unclear. Trimming took off 0 bases at V and 6 bases at J, with 11 bases between the two ends. The length of the CDR3 is 14 residues. The germline gives CDR1 GTSNPN, CDR2 SVGIG (reference sequence). DNA for the CDR3: TGTGCCTGGAGTGTAGAGCAATTCGATGAAAAACTGTTTTTT. Encoded protein: CAWSVEQFDEKLFF.

The chain has TRBV20-1 and TRBJ2-7; D is undetermined. The CDR3 is 12 residues long. Trimming removed 0 bases at V and 7 bases at J, with 10 bases between. The germline gives CDR1 DFQATT, CDR2 SNEGSKA (reference sequence). The CDR3 loop is CSARDPMGEQYF. As DNA, the CDR3 is TGCAGTGCTAGAGACCCCATGGGGGAGCAGTACTTC.

V gene TRBV10-2 combines with J gene TRBJ2-3; TRBD2 might be the D (5 bases). Germline loops: CDR1 WSHSY, CDR2 SAAADI. The length of the CDR3 is 14 residues. The V end was cut by 3 bases, the J end by 4 bases, with 11 bases between. The CDR3 DNA follows: TGCGCCAGCAGTGATGGCGGGCTCTCAGATACGCAGTATTTT. Its translation is CASSDGGLSDTQYF.

The chain joins TRBV7-8 to TRBJ2-3; 12 positions match TRBD2. The CDR3 totals 16 residues. After removal of 3 bases from V and 6 bases from J, the junction contained 7 bases not matched to a gene. Germline assignment: CDR1 SGHVS and CDR2 FQNEAQ. The CDR3 region has the DNA TGTGCCAGCAGCTTTTCTAGCGGGGGGGCAGCGGATACGCAGTATTTT. Translating it yields CASSFSSGGAADTQYF.

Note on this clonotype: Since a much larger clone is just one base distant, this may be a read error. V is TRBV7-9 and J is TRBJ2-1, with D perhaps TRBD2 (7 bases). The CDR3 sequence is 16 residues long. Germline CDR1 reads SEHNR; CDR2 reads FQNEAQ (reference sequence). Trimming left V 5 bases short and J 8 bases short, with 22 bases between. CDR3 nucleotides: TGTGCCAGCAGCAATCTAGGGGGGGGTGGCGGCTATGAGCAGTTCTTC. Protein sequence: CASSNLGGGGGYEQFF.

The chain has TRBV7-3 and TRBJ2-1; D possibly uses TRBD1 or TRBD2 (5 bases each). The germline gives CDR1 SGHTA, CDR2 FQGTGA. The CDR3 loop spans 18 amino acids. Trimming took off 2 bases at V and 3 bases at J, with 20 bases between the two ends. The CDR3 is CASSLFPGSSGLYNEQFF. The CDR3 nucleotides are TGTGCCAGCAGCTTATTCCCAGGGTCCAGCGGCCTCTACAATGAGCAGTTCTTC. The full variable domain, its missing parts supplied by reference TRBV7-3 and TRBJ2-1, is GAGVSQTPSNKVTEKGKYVELRCDPISGHTALYWYRQSLGQGPEFLIYFQGTGAADDSGLPNDRFFAVRPEGSVSTLKIQRTERGDSAVYLCASSLFPGSSGLYNEQFFGPGTRLTVL.

The chain joins TRBV7-9 to TRBJ1-5, with TRBD1 as a possible D gene (6 bases). CDR1 and CDR2 from the germline V gene are SEHNR and FQNEAQ (reference sequence). V was pared by 1 base and J by 7 bases, with 14 bases between. The CDR3 is 15 residues long. The CDR3 sequence is CASSLGVGGEQPQHF. Here the CDR3 DNA reads TGTGCCAGCAGCTTAGGAGTGGGGGGCGAGCAGCCCCAGCATTTT.

The chain employs TRBV7-2 and TRBJ2-1, with D possibly called TRBD1 or TRBD2 (5 bases each). Germline V gene sequence: CDR1 SGHTA, CDR2 FQGNSA. This CDR3 region has 13 residues. Trimming pared 3 bases from V and 7 bases from J, leaving 10 bases between. The CDR3 DNA reads TGTGCCAGCAGCTTGGGGGTTGGGAATGAGCAGTTCTTC. It encodes CASSLGVGNEQFF. Full variable domain (outside the CDR3, taken from reference TRBV7-2 and TRBJ2-1): GAGVSQSPSNKVTEKGKDVELRCDPISGHTALYWYRQSLGQGLEFLIYFQGNSAPDKSGLPSDRFSAERTGGSVSTLTIQRTQQEDSAVYLCASSLGVGNEQFFGPGTRLTVL.

This clonotype was seen a few times. V usage is TRBV7-2 and J usage is TRBJ2-7; 11 bases align to TRBD2. The length of the CDR3 is 15 residues. Germline trimming cut 4 bases from V and 2 bases from J; bases unmatched to any gene: 4. CDR1 SGHTA and CDR2 FQGNSA come from the germline V gene. Here the CDR3 DNA reads TGTGCCAGCAGCTCCGGACTAGCGGGTCCCTACGAGCAGTACTTC. It translates to CASSSGLAGPYEQYF.

This clonotype was recorded many times. The rearrangement uses TRBV20-1 and TRBJ2-1; 10 nucleotides agree with TRBD2. The CDR3 covers 14 residues. The ends lost 6 bases at V and 3 bases at J; junction bases unmatched: 5. Germline V CDR1 and CDR2: DFQATT, SNEGSKA (reference sequence). CDR3 coding DNA: TGCAGTGCCCGCGGACTAGCGGACTACAATGAGCAGTTCTTC. This codes for CSARGLADYNEQFF.

This clonotype appeared many times. The chain links TRBV6-2 or TRBV6-3 to TRBJ2-7; D is ambiguous. This CDR3 comprises 11 residues. CDR1 and CDR2 from the germline V gene are MNHEY and SVGEGT. V was cut by 0 bases and J by 6 bases, with 3 bases left in between. Here the CDR3 reads CASSYSVEQYF. In nucleotides, the CDR3 is TGTGCCAGCAGTTACTCGGTCGAGCAGTACTTC.

The chain joins TRBV5-1 to TRBJ2-1; either TRBD1 or TRBD2 may fit D (5 bases each). CDR3 size: 15 residues. V lost 0 bases and J lost 4, with 11 bases in between. Germline-derived CDR1 and CDR2 are SGHRS and YFSETQ. This chain's CDR3 is CASSLEGTGYNEQFF. The CDR3 region has the DNA TGCGCCAGCAGCTTGGAGGGGACGGGATACAATGAGCAGTTCTTC.